Below, 22 T cell receptor beta chains from the same sample are listed, as sequenced in a study of T cells after yellow fever vaccination. TCRdb called the 5' RACE reads again in MiXCR, with one record for every CDR3 protein. Of 250,000 to 350,000 distinct CDR3 sequences in the sample, roughly 8.7% were seen once. The source was CD4+ T cells sorted from PBMCs, collected 5 days after the yellow fever booster vaccination. These receptors were collected from a man younger than 35 who received the YFV17D yellow fever vaccine.

The chain combines TRBV20-1 with TRBJ1-2; no reliable D call. The CDR3 has 12 residues. Per germline, CDR1 DFQATT and CDR2 SNEGSKA (reference sequence). The V gene lost 3 bases and the J gene lost 8 bases, with 13 bases spanning the gap. CDR3 protein: CSASDEYRGYTF. CDR3 sequence (DNA): TGCAGTGCTAGCGACGAATATAGGGGCTACACCTTC.

This clonotype was counted many times. This rearrangement joins TRBV5-1 to TRBJ2-3; D ambiguous. CDR1 and CDR2 from the germline V gene are SGHRS and YFSETQ. Trimming took 2 bases from V and 0 from J, leaving 7 bases between them. CDR3 length: 14 residues. The CDR3 region has the DNA TGCGCCAGCAGCTTCACCCACAGCACAGATACGCAGTATTTT. Translating it yields CASSFTHSTDTQYF.

The rearrangement links TRBV20-1 to TRBJ1-2; TRBD1 might be the D (5 bases). This CDR3 has 13 amino acids. Deletions cut 3 bases from V and 5 bases from J, with 13 bases between. CDR1 is DFQATT, CDR2 SNEGSKA, per germline (reference sequence). CDR3: CSASREFGYGYTF. In DNA, the CDR3 is TGCAGTGCTAGCAGGGAGTTTGGGTATGGCTACACCTTC.

The rearrangement uses TRBV29-1 and TRBJ2-2; D gene unclear. Germline CDR1 and CDR2: SQVTM and ANQGSEA. CDR3 length equals 14 residues. Trimming took 3 bases from V and 2 from J, leaving 10 bases between them. The CDR3 loop is CSVEVNSNTGELFF. The CDR3, as DNA: TGCAGCGTTGAGGTGAACAGCAACACCGGGGAGCTGTTTTTT.

There are a few counts of this clonotype. The genes are TRBV6-1 and TRBJ2-3, with TRBD1 as a possible D gene (5 bases). This CDR3 comprises 16 residues. CDR1 and CDR2 (germline): MNHNS, SASEGT. V lost 1 base, J lost 2 bases, and 13 bases lay in between. The CDR3 spells CASSEGKLQATDTQYF. In nucleotides, the CDR3 is TGTGCCAGCAGTGAAGGAAAATTACAGGCCACAGATACGCAGTATTTT.

The chain combines TRBV9 with TRBJ2-3, with TRBD2 matching over 9 bases. CDR1 is SGDLS, CDR2 YYNGEE, per germline. V was clipped by 4 bases and J by 5 bases; unmatched bases: 11. This CDR3 is built from 16 residues. The CDR3 coding sequence is TGTGCCAGCAGCCCCGGGGGGCGGGGGGGCCGAGATACGCAGTATTTT. This sequence encodes CASSPGGRGGRDTQYF.

This clonotype was recorded at least ten times. The rearrangement joins TRBV18 to TRBJ1-1; 7 bases are shared with TRBD1. This CDR3 has 13 residues. J was trimmed by 3 bases and V by 6 bases; bases with no gene match: 4. CDR1 KGHSH and CDR2 LQKENI come from the germline V gene. The CDR3 DNA reads as TGTGCCAGCTCCCAGGGGGTCGACACTGAAGCTTTCTTT. Translation gives CASSQGVDTEAFF. The whole variable domain, remainder taken from reference TRBV18 and TRBJ1-1, is NAGVMQNPRHLVRRRGQEARLRCSPMKGHSHVYWYRQLPEEGLKFMVYLQKENIIDESGMPKERFSAEFPKEGPSILRIQQVVRGDSAAYFCASSQGVDTEAFFGQGTRLTVV.

This clonotype has ten or more counts. The V and J genes are TRBV24-1 and TRBJ2-1; possibly TRBD2 for D (6 bases). CDR1 and CDR2 from the germline V gene are KGHDR and SFDVKD. The length of the CDR3 is 18 residues. V was cut by 9 bases and J by 0 bases, with 23 bases left in between. DNA of the CDR3: TGTGCCACCGCTGGGGAGGTTGGGGGACGGAGCTCCTACAATGAGCAGTTCTTC. Protein: CATAGEVGGRSSYNEQFF.

In its sample, this clonotype was seen many times. The rearrangement uses TRBV11-3 and TRBJ2-2, with D possibly being TRBD2 (6 bases). V shed 0 bases and J shed 3 bases, with 11 bases lying between them. CDR1 is SGHNT, CDR2 YENEEA, per germline. This CDR3 has 16 amino acids. The CDR3 DNA reads as TGTGCCAGCAGCTTAGACCGTTGGGGGGACACCGGGGAGCTGTTTTTT. Amino acid sequence: CASSLDRWGDTGELFF. The complete variable domain, with remaining parts taken from reference TRBV11-3 and TRBJ2-2, reads EAGVVQSPRYKIIEKKQPVAFWCNPISGHNTLYWYLQNLGQGPELLIRYENEEAVDDSQLPKDRFSAERLKGVDSTLKIQPAELGDSAVYLCASSLDRWGDTGELFFGEGSRLTVL.

This clonotype was counted a few times. The rearrangement joins TRBV20-1 to TRBJ2-3; 9 bases fit TRBD1. The germline gives CDR1 DFQATT, CDR2 SNEGSKA (reference sequence). The trim removed 5 bases at V and 1 base at J, leaving 10 bases unmatched. The CDR3 covers 16 residues. CDR3 region: CSAHNPGTGRTDTQYF. CDR3 nucleotide sequence: TGCAGTGCTCATAACCCCGGGACAGGGCGCACAGATACGCAGTATTTT.

The chain couples TRBV5-1 to TRBJ2-1; unclear D gene. The V end was cut by 4 bases, the J end by 3 bases, with 14 bases between. The CDR3 runs to 15 residues. Germline lookup yields CDR1 SGHRS and CDR2 YFSETQ. CDR3 sequence: CASSLQGGVYNEQFF. The CDR3 coding sequence is TGCGCCAGCAGCCTCCAAGGCGGAGTCTACAATGAGCAGTTCTTC.

This clonotype was counted at least ten times. This CDR3 is CASSLAVYNEQFF. DNA of the CDR3: TGTGCCAGCAGCTTAGCTGTGTACAATGAGCAGTTCTTC. The chain couples TRBV7-2 to TRBJ2-1; D is unclear. From germline, CDR1 is SGHTA and CDR2 FQGNSA. Deletions cut 0 bases from V and 4 bases from J, with 4 bases between. The CDR3 is 13 residues long. Drawing the rest from reference TRBV7-2 and TRBJ2-1, the complete variable domain is GAGVSQSPSNKVTEKGKDVELRCDPISGHTALYWYRQSLGQGLEFLIYFQGNSAPDKSGLPSDRFSAERTGGSVSTLTIQRTQQEDSAVYLCASSLAVYNEQFFGPGTRLTVL.

This clonotype was seen repeatedly, ten times or more. The gene calls are TRBV12-3 or TRBV12-4 and TRBJ2-7, with 10 bases that match TRBD1. CDR3 length equals 13 residues. Trimming cost V 6 bases and J 5 bases; bases outside gene matches: 4. The CDR3 sequence is CASRRQGADEQYV. The CDR3 DNA is TGTGCCAGCAGACGACAGGGGGCCGACGAGCAGTACGTC.

This clonotype was counted between two and nine times. The chain joins TRBV11-2 to TRBJ2-6; possibly TRBD2 for D (6 bases). The CDR3 loop spans 15 amino acids. V was trimmed by 5 bases and J by 2 bases, leaving 10 bases between them. Germline lookup yields CDR1 SGHAT and CDR2 FQNNGV. The CDR3 sequence: CASSTRGAGANVLTF. CDR3 bases: TGTGCCAGCAGCACGCGGGGAGCTGGGGCCAACGTCCTGACTTTC.

This clonotype has only a few counts. The chain uses TRBV7-2 and TRBJ2-5; 11 bases map to TRBD1. The CDR3 is made up of 15 amino acids. Losses at the gene ends were 5 bases for V and 4 bases for J; bases not matched to a gene: 6. Germline V gene lookup returns CDR1 SGHTA and CDR2 FQGNSA. For the CDR3, the DNA is TGTGCCAGCAGCCGACCCGGACAGGGGGCAGAGACCCAGTACTTC. It yields the protein CASSRPGQGAETQYF.

This clonotype was recorded many times. The chain joins TRBV19 to TRBJ2-4; TRBD1 matches at 9 bases. V lost 3 bases and J lost 13; bases outside the gene matches: 4. Germline-derived CDR1 and CDR2 are LNHDA and SQIVND (reference sequence). The CDR3 contains 12 residues. The DNA for the CDR3 is TGTGCCAGTAGTATTCAGACAGGGGGGCAGTACTTC. Amino acids: CASSIQTGGQYF. Based on the CDR3 plus reference TRBV19 and TRBJ2-4, the full variable domain is DGGITQSPKYLFRKEGQNVTLSCEQNLNHDAMYWYRQDPGQGLRLIYYSQIVNDFQKGDIAEGYSVSREKKESFPLTVTSAQKNPTAFYLCASSIQTGGQYFGAGTRLSVL.

The chain uses TRBV29-1 and TRBJ1-4; TRBD1 matches 9 bases. Germline loops: CDR1 SQVTM, CDR2 ANQGSEA. V shed 5 bases and J 8 bases; nucleotides not matched to a gene: 6. The CDR3 is 13 residues long. The DNA for the CDR3 is TGCAGCGTTCCGGGACAGGGAGGCGAAAAACTGTTTTTT. Amino acids: CSVPGQGGEKLFF. Combining the CDR3 with reference TRBV29-1 and TRBJ1-4 gives the whole variable domain SAVISQKPSRDICQRGTSLTIQCQVDSQVTMMFWYRQQPGQSLTLIATANQGSEATYESGFVIDKFPISRPNLTFSTLTVSNMSPEDSSIYLCSVPGQGGEKLFFGSGTQLSVL.

The chain employs TRBV12-3 or TRBV12-4 and TRBJ2-3; 8 positions agree with TRBD2. V lost 7 bases and J lost 4; bases outside the gene matches: 7. CDR3 length: 14 amino acids. The CDR3 is CASNLAGTADTQYF. The CDR3 DNA is TGTGCCAGCAACTTAGCGGGGACCGCAGATACGCAGTATTTT.

This sequence joins TRBV20-1 and TRBJ2-1; D might be TRBD2 (5 bases). Germline V gives CDR1 DFQATT, CDR2 SNEGSKA (reference sequence). Trimming removed 7 bases at V and 5 bases at J, with 18 bases between. The CDR3 runs 14 residues. The CDR3 nucleotides are TGCAGTGTAGGGAGCCCCCTAGGGCACAATGAGCAGTTCTTC. Amino acid sequence: CSVGSPLGHNEQFF.

J is TRBJ2-3 and V is TRBV5-8; TRBD2 matches at 9 bases. This CDR3 region has 16 residues. The germline V gene encodes CDR1 SGHTS and CDR2 YDEGEE. V was pared by 5 bases and J by 0 bases, with 7 bases of the junction left unmatched. In DNA form, the CDR3 reads TGTGCCAGCAGTCAGAGACTAGCGGCAAGCACAGATACGCAGTATTTT. Translated: CASSQRLAASTDTQYF.

This clonotype has a count of ten or more. The rearrangement uses TRBV2 and TRBJ2-3, with a weak D call TRBD2 (5 bases). The V end was cut by 7 bases, the J end by 5 bases, with 13 bases between. This CDR3 spans 13 amino acids. Per the germline V gene, CDR1 is SNHLY and CDR2 is FYNNEI. The CDR3 is CASNSHEGDTQYF. The CDR3 nucleotides read TGTGCCAGCAACTCCCACGAGGGAGATACGCAGTATTTT.

The rearrangement links TRBV5-1 to TRBJ1-1; perhaps TRBD1 as D (5 bases). Germline values: CDR1 SGHRS, CDR2 YFSETQ. The V end lost 3 bases, the J end lost 1 base, and 16 bases lay between the germline ends. This CDR3 comprises 16 residues. The CDR3 reads CASSYFRASENTEAFF. The CDR3 DNA sequence: TGCGCCAGCAGCTATTTCAGGGCATCAGAGAACACTGAAGCTTTCTTT.